This T cell receptor (beta chain) emerged from a study of T cells after yellow fever vaccination. The V gene's germline CDR1 is DFQATT and CDR2 SNEGSKA (reference sequence). The CDR3 loop spans 14 amino acids. V was clipped by 6 bases and J by 3 bases, with 18 bases between them. TCRdb re-called the 5' RACE reads with MiXCR, one entry per CDR3 protein. The table lists around 600,000 distinct CDR3 sequences, around an eighth of them singletons. This clonotype was found a few times. The sequencing here drew on PBMCs, taken on the day of the yellow fever booster vaccination. The receptor comes from a man aged 25 to 40 who received the YFV17D yellow fever vaccine. J is TRBJ2-7 and V is TRBV20-1; possibly TRBD1 or TRBD2 for D (5 bases each). CDR3 nucleotides: TGCAGTGCCCTATACGAGGGGAGAGTCTACGAGCAGTACTTC. It yields the protein CSALYEGRVYEQYF.